This paragraph covers one T cell receptor beta chain sequence. Its antigen is currently unknown. This CDR3 region has 16 residues. Trimming shortened V by 3 bases and J by 2 bases, and 17 bases separated the two germline ends. Germline CDR1 and CDR2: MNHEY and SVGEGT. The data derive from a study of vaccination and CD4 T cells after COVID-19. The study's findings and limits: Relatively few convalescent patients were studied, without early post-infection timepoints. Vaccine-specific clones numbering 304 of 307 showed spike mono-reactivity in convalescent patients.

The Oncomine TCR Beta short-read assay was applied to DNA of cultured CD4+ T cells. TCRdb itself ran the PCR reads through MiXCR, one entry per CDR3 protein. This table holds around 16,000 distinct CDR3 sequences, under 75% found once. Sample treatment: roughly ten-day PBMC culture with coronavirus spike peptide pools or control peptides (ViraFEST assay). Alongside approximately 11 IU/ml IL-2 and about 9.6 ug/ml peptide pools, PBMCs were cultured at some 1.9 million per well. Half-medium replacement with fresh IL-2 medium took place on days 3 and 7. This clonotype originated in a human donor who had recovered from COVID-19. This chain connects TRBV6-2 or TRBV6-3 to TRBJ2-7, with no clear D. Sequenced sample: CD4+ T cells from blood, cultured in vitro. The DNA for the CDR3 is TGTGCCAGCAGTTATTCAGTCGGCTACCTTCCCTACGAGCAGTACTTC. Protein: CASSYSVGYLPYEQYF.